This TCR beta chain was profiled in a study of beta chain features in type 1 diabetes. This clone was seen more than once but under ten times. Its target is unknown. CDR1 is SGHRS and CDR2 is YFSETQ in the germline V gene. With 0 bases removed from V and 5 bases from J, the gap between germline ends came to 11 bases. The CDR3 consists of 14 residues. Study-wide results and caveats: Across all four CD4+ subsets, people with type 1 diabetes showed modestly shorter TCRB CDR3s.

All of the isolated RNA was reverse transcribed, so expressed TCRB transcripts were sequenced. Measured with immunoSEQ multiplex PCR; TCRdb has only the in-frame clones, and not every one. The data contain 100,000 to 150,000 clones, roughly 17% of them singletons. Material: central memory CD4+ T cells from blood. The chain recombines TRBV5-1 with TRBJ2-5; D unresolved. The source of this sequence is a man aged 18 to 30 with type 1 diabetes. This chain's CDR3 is CASSLDSTTETQYF. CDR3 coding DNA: TGCGCCAGCAGCTTGGACAGTACGACGGAGACCCAGTACTTC.